The 10 T cell receptor beta chains given below trace back to one sample, sequenced in a study of T cell repertoires in cytomegalovirus infection. TCRdb re-analysed the reads in MiXCR, keeping a single row per CDR3 protein. The sample shows some 480,000 distinct CDR3 sequences, 30% to 40% of them seen only once. Their antigens are not known. This specimen was cultured PBMCs, taken from culture after CMV antigen stimulation. Every receptor here comes from a human donor in good health (CMV status not recorded). Some clones in this sample may be carry-over from other donors' samples.

This sequence joins TRBV28 and TRBJ1-1; D not resolved. In germline, CDR1 is MDHEN, CDR2 SYDVKM. The length of the CDR3 is 15 residues. V was clipped by 7 bases and J by 8 bases, with 23 bases between them. Here the CDR3 reads CASIPGEEAGLEAFF. CDR3 DNA: TGTGCCAGCATCCCCGGGGAGGAGGCGGGGTTGGAAGCTTTCTTT.

This clonotype was seen ten or more times. The V gene is TRBV7-2, the J gene TRBJ2-4; 7 bases are a match to TRBD2. CDR1 and CDR2 (germline): SGHTA, FQGNSA. The trim removed 6 bases at V and 4 bases at J, leaving 18 bases unmatched. This CDR3 is built from 18 residues. The CDR3 sequence is CASSFRYRDYQQKNIQYF. CDR3 bases: TGTGCCAGCAGTTTTCGGTACCGGGACTACCAGCAGAAAAACATTCAGTACTTC.

This clonotype was detected only a few times. This chain links TRBV7-9 with TRBJ2-7; TRBD1 might be the D (6 bases). The V end was cut by 1 base, the J end by 3 bases, with 10 bases between. Germline lookup yields CDR1 SEHNR and CDR2 FQNEAQ (reference sequence). The CDR3 is 14 residues long. The CDR3 loop is CASSLDTGIYEQYV. DNA for the CDR3: TGTGCCAGCAGCTTAGATACAGGGATCTACGAGCAGTACGTC.

This clonotype was recorded at least ten times. This sequence joins TRBV7-2 and TRBJ1-5, with D maybe TRBD1 (5 bases). The germline V and J ends were trimmed by 5 bases and 0 bases, with 11 bases remaining between them. CDR1 is SGHTA, CDR2 FQGNSA, per germline. The CDR3 has 15 residues. CDR3 loop: CASSPGPFSNQPQHF. CDR3 DNA: TGTGCCAGCAGCCCGGGACCTTTTAGCAATCAGCCCCAGCATTTT.

This rearrangement joins TRBV3-1 to TRBJ1-2, with D unresolved. Germline CDR1 reads LGHDT; CDR2 reads YNNKEL (reference sequence). Trimming removed 3 bases at V and 9 bases at J, with 11 bases between. This CDR3 spans 12 amino acids. The CDR3 sequence: CASSQGARSYTF. Here the CDR3 DNA reads TGTGCCAGCAGCCAGGGAGCGAGGAGCTACACCTTC.

This clonotype was observed a handful of times. The V call is TRBV7-9, the J call TRBJ1-2; D might be TRBD1 (5 bases). Germline V CDR1 and CDR2: SEHNR, FQNEAQ (reference sequence). CDR3 length: 14 residues. Trimming stripped 3 bases from V and 4 bases from J, with 12 bases between. Here the CDR3 reads CASSFGTPFYGYTF. The CDR3 DNA reads as TGTGCCAGCAGCTTTGGGACCCCTTTCTATGGCTACACCTTC.

V is TRBV29-1 and J is TRBJ1-1, with D possibly TRBD1 on 6 matching bases. CDR1 and CDR2 from the germline V gene are SQVTM and ANQGSEA. The V gene lost 7 bases and the J gene lost 4 bases, with 22 bases spanning the gap. The CDR3 runs 15 residues. The CDR3 DNA sequence: TGCAGCGCAGGCGCGCTGGGGGCCCTGGGCACTGAAGCTTTCTTT. Protein product: CSAGALGALGTEAFF.

This chain joins TRBV7-2 and TRBJ2-2, with a possible D match to TRBD2 (5 bases). This CDR3 region has 14 residues. From germline, CDR1 is SGHTA and CDR2 FQGNSA. V was shortened by 3 bases and J by 11 bases, with 16 bases between the two germline ends. Written as DNA, the CDR3 is TGTGCCAGCAGCTTCTCGGGGATCGGAGGAGAGCTGTTTTTT. This translates into CASSFSGIGGELFF. Full variable domain (missing parts from reference TRBV7-2 and TRBJ2-2): GAGVSQSPSNKVTEKGKDVELRCDPISGHTALYWYRQSLGQGLEFLIYFQGNSAPDKSGLPSDRFSAERTGGSVSTLTIQRTQQEDSAVYLCASSFSGIGGELFFGEGSRLTVL.

The chain uses TRBV6-2 or TRBV6-3 and TRBJ2-1; 12 positions agree with TRBD2. This CDR3 is 18 amino acids long. With V trimmed by 2 bases and J by 2 bases, 7 bases remained unmatched. Germline V lookup: CDR1 MNHEY, CDR2 SVGEGT. CDR3 sequence: CASSYTTSGRKTYNEQFF. Here the CDR3 DNA reads TGTGCCAGCAGTTACACTACTAGCGGGAGGAAAACCTACAATGAGCAGTTCTTC.

The sample holds a few counts of this clonotype. This chain joins TRBV7-2 and TRBJ2-1, with 8 nucleotides matching TRBD2. CDR3 length equals 16 residues. With V trimmed by 4 bases and J by 2 bases, 7 bases remained unmatched. Per germline, CDR1 SGHTA and CDR2 FQGNSA. CDR3 region: CASSSGRDPTYNEQFF. CDR3 DNA: TGTGCCAGCAGCTCCGGGAGGGACCCTACCTACAATGAGCAGTTCTTC.